This TCR beta chain comes out of a study of CD8+ T cells in alopecia areata. As to treatment: oral pan-JAK inhibitor, 5-10 mg twice daily. Cell sorting was applied to PBMCs, and CD4+ and CD8+ T cells were collected. Whole-study findings and limits: There were also resident alphabeta T cells of normal skin sequenced in scalp samples.

Remarks on this clone: The antigen remains undetermined.

This CDR3 contains 15 residues. Trimming shortened V by 1 base and J by 8 bases, and 17 bases separated the two germline ends. Germline CDR1 reads GTSNPN; CDR2 reads SVGIG (reference sequence). cDNA prepared by RNA extraction and subsequent reverse transcription served as the template for sequencing. Clones were sequenced by immunoSEQ multiplex PCR, and TCRdb holds only the in-frame ones, with some missing. The sample carries around 150,000 clones, around 59% recorded once. This rearrangement joins TRBV30 to TRBJ1-4; D unclear. This TCR was sampled from a human donor with alopecia areata. The sample here was CD4+ T cells sorted from blood, taken at week 24, from a patient treated with tofacitinib. As DNA, the CDR3 is TGTGCCTGGAGTGCGGGTGACCACGGCCGGGAAAAACTGTTTTTT. This codes for CAWSAGDHGREKLFF. The full variable domain, rest sourced from reference TRBV30 and TRBJ1-4, is SQTIHQWPATLVQPVGSPLSLECTVEGTSNPNLYWYRQAAGRGLQLLFYSVGIGQISSEVPQNLSASRPQDRQFILSSKKLLLSDSGFYLCAWSAGDHGREKLFFGSGTQLSVL.